This T cell receptor beta chain was sequenced in a study of blood T cells in healthy people across ages. Study findings and constraints: Total diversity from one million sequenced T cells was likely underestimated.

Alongside a J-beta primer mix, a sample-barcoded 5' primer served in a second PCR lasting about 7 to 11 cycles. The authors tagged each cDNA molecule using a template-switch adaptor with 12 random nucleotides. TCRdb ran MiXCR on the 5' RACE reads and lists one entry per CDR3 protein. The repertoire holds hundreds of thousands of distinct CDR3 sequences, around 50% seen once, with around 25% in the top ten. Regarding this clonotype: Its antigen is not identified.

The CDR3 spans 15 residues. Per the germline V gene, CDR1 is MNHNY and CDR2 is SVGAGI (reference sequence). V dropped 5 bases and J dropped 0; count of bases not matched to a gene: 4. Sequencing was done on a sample of blood. This clonotype was sampled from a man at least 80 years old in good health. The chain uses TRBV6-6 and TRBJ2-1; TRBD2 agrees at 7 bases. The CDR3 protein is CASSGGDSSYNEQFF. The CDR3, as DNA: TGTGCCAGCAGTGGGGGGGACTCCTCCTACAATGAGCAGTTCTTC.